This TCR beta chain is drawn from a study of CD8 T cells in Susac syndrome. Overall study findings and caveats: An acknowledgment was made by the study that its TCR sequencing and HLA analysis involved relatively few individuals.

The V gene's germline CDR1 is MGHDK and CDR2 SYGVNS. V was shortened by 0 bases and J by 2 bases, with 16 bases between the two germline ends. This CDR3 spans 17 amino acids. Included as multiple sclerosis controls were treatment-naive patients who had stable or active relapsing-remitting disease. Negative isolation yielded CD4+ and CD8+ T cells, and FACS enriched TEMRA cells. RNA, at roughly 0.45 to 1 ug, was reverse transcribed with random hexamers. Amplification of TCR beta CDR3 by immunoSEQ multiplex PCR spanned 54 Vbeta and 13 Jbeta. Each CDR3 protein is one row after TCRdb ran MiXCR on the immunoSEQ multiplex PCR reads. This table has 400,000 or so distinct CDR3 sequences, 85% appearing once. On this clonotype: The antigen is unknown.

The rearrangement uses TRBV25-1 and TRBJ1-1; no firm D call. The sample comprised CD8+ T cells from PBMCs. This receptor was identified in a human donor with multiple sclerosis. The CDR3 loop reads CASSEYYLPRPNTEAFF. The CDR3 DNA is TGTGCCAGCAGTGAATATTATCTTCCGAGACCCAACACTGAAGCTTTCTTT.